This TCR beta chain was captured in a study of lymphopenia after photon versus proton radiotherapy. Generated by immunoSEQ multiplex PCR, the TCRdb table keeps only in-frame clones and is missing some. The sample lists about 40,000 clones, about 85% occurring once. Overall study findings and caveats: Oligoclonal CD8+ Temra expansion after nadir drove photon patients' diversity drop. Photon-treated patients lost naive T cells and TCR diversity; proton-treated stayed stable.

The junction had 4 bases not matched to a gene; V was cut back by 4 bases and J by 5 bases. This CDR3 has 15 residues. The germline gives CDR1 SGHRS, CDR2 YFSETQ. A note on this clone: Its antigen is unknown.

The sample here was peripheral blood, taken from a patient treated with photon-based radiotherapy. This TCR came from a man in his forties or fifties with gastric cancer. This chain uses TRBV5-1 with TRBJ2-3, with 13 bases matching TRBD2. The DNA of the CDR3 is TGCGCCAGCAGCGGCGGACTAGCGGGAGTAGATACGCAGTATTTT. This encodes CASSGGLAGVDTQYF.